Listed below are T cell receptor beta chains from one sample, sequenced in a study of blood T cell repertoires in COVID-19. TCRdb's table, derived via immunoSEQ multiplex PCR, lists solely in-frame clones and lacks some. The sample gives around 450,000 clones, 87% of which show up once; around 0.7% is in the top ten. Source material: PBMCs or T cells enriched from blood (not recorded which). Source of these receptors: a woman between 18 and 30 years old who had recovered from COVID-19. Both conserved end residues are part of each CDR3. Fields, in order: V gene, D gene, clone size, J gene, CDR3 protein, CDR3 DNA. A D gene is named only where the DNA matches it firmly. Clone size is stated in some rows and not others, as once, few, many or a class when expanded.

TRBV30	TRBD1	.	TRBJ1-4	CAYFGQGREKLFF	TGTGCCTACTTCGGACAGGGGAGGGAAAAACTGTTTTTT
TRBV10-3	TRBD1	.	TRBJ2-3	CAISDPGGTDTQYF	TGTGCCATCAGTGATCCAGGGGGAACAGATACGCAGTATTTT
TRBV7-9	.	once	TRBJ2-7	CASSAVRPPYEQYF	TGTGCCAGCAGCGCCGTGCGGCCCCCCTACGAGCAGTACTTC
TRBV3-1/TRBV3-2	TRBD2	few	TRBJ2-1	CASSRLGTSGADEQFF	TGTGCCAGCAGCCGTCTCGGGACTAGCGGAGCCGATGAGCAGTTCTTC
TRBV27	TRBD2	.	TRBJ2-7	CASSSRLAGVTYEQYF	TGTGCCAGCAGTTCACGACTAGCGGGGGTAACCTACGAGCAGTACTTC
TRBV7-9	.	.	TRBJ2-7	CASSSRSGQPSYEQYF	TGTGCCAGCAGCTCACGAAGCGGGCAGCCCTCCTACGAGCAGTACTTC
TRBV5-5	.	.	TRBJ2-7	CASKRLPLSGTYEQYF	TGTGCCAGCAAACGGCTCCCCCTCTCAGGAACCTACGAGCAGTACTTC
TRBV5-1	.	.	TRBJ2-2	CASSQLATGELFF	TGCGCCAGCAGCCAGCTAGCTACCGGGGAGCTGTTTTTT
TRBV4-1	TRBD1	few	TRBJ1-6	CASSRVEGQRFPPLHF	TGCGCCAGCAGCCGCGTCGAGGGACAGCGGTTCCCACCCCTCCACTTT
TRBV5-1	TRBD2	.	TRBJ2-5	CASRWSSGGEETQYF	TGCGCCAGCAGGTGGTCTAGCGGGGGGGAAGAGACCCAGTACTTC
TRBV3-1/TRBV3-2	TRBD1	.	TRBJ2-7	CARSCILTGQVGEQYF	TGTGCCAGGTCGTGTATACTGACCGGACAGGTGGGCGAGCAGTACTTC
TRBV19	TRBD1	once	TRBJ1-5	CASSIIRTGVTQPQHF	TGTGCCAGTAGTATAATAAGGACAGGGGTCACTCAGCCCCAGCATTTT
TRBV12-5	.	.	TRBJ1-2	CASGPGTSRGGYTF	TGTGCTAGTGGCCCGGGGACATCCCGGGGTGGCTACACCTTC
TRBV30	.	.	TRBJ1-2	CAWRPGGYGYTF	TGTGCCTGGAGGCCGGGGGGCTATGGCTACACCTTC
TRBV2	.	.	TRBJ1-1	CASSWDKISEAFF	TGTGCCAGCAGTTGGGACAAAATTTCTGAAGCTTTCTTT
TRBV18	.	once	TRBJ1-2	CASSPTKDSWGYTF	TGTGCCAGCTCCCCCACAAAAGACTCCTGGGGCTACACCTTC
TRBV10-2	.	.	TRBJ1-6	CASSESGGNSYNSPLHF	TGCGCCAGCAGTGAGTCCGGGGGGAACTCCTATAATTCACCCCTCCACTTT
TRBV18	TRBD1	.	TRBJ1-1	CASSPQGVGWSTEAFF	TGTGCCAGCTCACCGCAGGGGGTGGGGTGGAGCACTGAAGCTTTCTTT
TRBV18	.	.	TRBJ1-1	CASSGGLNTEAFF	TGTGCCAGCTCAGGGGGCTTGAACACTGAAGCTTTCTTT
TRBV7-3	.	.	TRBJ2-5	CASSLQGRETQYF	TGTGCCAGCAGCTTACAGGGCCGGGAGACCCAGTACTTC
TRBV5-1	TRBD1	.	TRBJ2-5	CASSGTGGLGKTQYF	TGCGCCAGCTCCGGGACAGGGGGTCTCGGGAAGACCCAGTACTTC
TRBV5-1	.	.	TRBJ1-1	CASSWRGGAEAFF	TGCGCCAGCAGCTGGAGGGGAGGCGCTGAAGCTTTCTTT
TRBV30	TRBD1	.	TRBJ1-6	CAWSQTGSGSPLHF	TGTGCCTGGAGCCAGACAGGGTCAGGATCACCCCTCCACTTT
TRBV7-9	TRBD2	.	TRBJ2-7	CASSSAGAYEQYF	TGTGCCAGCAGCTCCGCGGGGGCCTACGAGCAGTACTTC
TRBV15	.	.	TRBJ2-1	CATSSQRGSNEQFF	TGTGCCACCAGCAGCCAACGGGGTTCCAATGAGCAGTTCTTC
TRBV6-2/TRBV6-3	.	.	TRBJ1-1	CASSRGGLDTEAFF	TGTGCCAGCAGTAGGGGGGGTCTGGACACTGAAGCTTTCTTT
TRBV7-2	.	.	TRBJ1-3	CASSLDRDSGNTIYF	TGTGCCAGCAGCTTAGACAGGGACTCTGGAAACACCATATATTTT
TRBV11-2	.	.	TRBJ1-2	CASSLDPGFYGYTF	TGTGCCAGCAGCTTAGATCCAGGTTTCTATGGCTACACCTTC